Presented here are 21 T cell receptor beta chains from one specimen sequenced in a study of T cells after yellow fever vaccination. TCRdb analysed the 5' RACE reads with MiXCR anew, one entry per CDR3 protein. The table shows about 340,000 distinct CDR3 sequences, with 12% occurring only once. The starting material was CD4+ T cells sorted from PBMCs, obtained 15 days after the yellow fever booster vaccination. The receptors derive from a man aged 18 to 30 who received the YFV17D yellow fever vaccine.

This clonotype was found a few times. This chain connects TRBV5-1 to TRBJ1-1; D is perhaps TRBD1 (5 bases). The CDR3 totals 15 residues. V lost 0 bases, J lost 1 base, and 10 bases lay in between. Germline loops: CDR1 SGHRS, CDR2 YFSETQ. CDR3 bases: TGCGCCAGCAGCTTGGACCGGGGGGGGAACACTGAAGCTTTCTTT. It translates to CASSLDRGGNTEAFF.

J is TRBJ2-4 and V is TRBV3-1; either TRBD1 or TRBD2 may fit D (6 bases each). The CDR3 runs to 16 residues. Germline assignment: CDR1 LGHDT and CDR2 YNNKEL (reference sequence). V was trimmed by 1 base and J by 1 base, leaving 11 bases between them. In DNA, the CDR3 is TGTGCCAGCAGCCAAGCCGGGGGCACGGCCAAAAACATTCAGTACTTC. Translating gives CASSQAGGTAKNIQYF.

V usage is TRBV7-2 and J usage is TRBJ2-7; TRBD1 is a possible D gene (7 bases). V was clipped by 3 bases and J by 6 bases, with 18 bases between them. The CDR3 extends over 15 amino acids. Germline V gene lookup returns CDR1 SGHTA and CDR2 FQGNSA. CDR3 sequence reads: CASSFQGGAVSEQYF. In DNA form, the CDR3 reads TGTGCCAGCAGCTTCCAGGGGGGCGCGGTCTCCGAGCAGTACTTC.

This clonotype was found a few times. The rearrangement joins TRBV6-2 or TRBV6-3 to TRBJ1-2, with D maybe TRBD1 (6 bases). Germline V lookup: CDR1 MNHEY, CDR2 SVGEGT. This CDR3 has 14 residues. V was shortened by 8 bases and J by 5 bases, with 18 bases between the two germline ends. The CDR3 reads CASSPGGSRYGYTF. In DNA form, the CDR3 reads TGTGCCAGCTCTCCGGGGGGCTCGAGATATGGCTACACCTTC.

The table lists this clonotype with a few counts. This chain connects TRBV28 to TRBJ2-1; no reliable D call. Germline V gene lookup returns CDR1 MDHEN and CDR2 SYDVKM. There are 12 residues in the CDR3. V lost 5 bases and J 15 bases, leaving 17 bases between the germline ends. For the CDR3, the DNA is TGTGCCAGCAGTCTTGACCCTACAAGCGCGTTCTTC. Residues: CASSLDPTSAFF. The full variable domain, its missing parts supplied by reference TRBV28 and TRBJ2-1, is DVKVTQSSRYLVKRTGEKVFLECVQDMDHENMFWYRQDPGLGLRLIYFSYDVKMKEKGDIPEGYSVSREKKERFSLILESASTNQTSMYLCASSLDPTSAFFGPGTRLTVL.

This rearrangement joins TRBV19 to TRBJ1-2; weak D call: TRBD1 (5 bases). V was cut by 5 bases and J by 4 bases, with 11 bases left in between. The CDR3 runs to 13 residues. The germline CDR1 and CDR2 sequences are LNHDA and SQIVND (reference sequence). CDR3 residues: CASSSGVGYGYTF. In nucleotides, the CDR3 is TGTGCCAGTAGTTCGGGGGTCGGCTATGGCTACACCTTC.

The chain carries TRBV5-1 and TRBJ2-3, with 10 bases fitting TRBD2. This CDR3 spans 15 amino acids. V trimming: 7 bases; J trimming: 5 bases; junction bases outside the gene matches: 10. Germline V gives CDR1 SGHRS, CDR2 YFSETQ. CDR3 protein: CASGLTSGDEDTQYF. CDR3 DNA sequence: TGCGCCAGCGGTCTCACTAGCGGGGACGAAGATACGCAGTATTTT.

The chain carries TRBV7-2 and TRBJ2-5, with D possibly TRBD1 on 6 matching bases. Germline V lookup: CDR1 SGHTA, CDR2 FQGNSA. There are 15 residues in the CDR3. Deletions cut 4 bases from V and 5 bases from J, with 17 bases between. The CDR3 bases are TGTGCCAGCAGCTCGGCAGGGGCCCGGCGGGAGACCCAGTACTTC. The encoded protein is CASSSAGARRETQYF.

This clonotype was found a few times. V is TRBV5-1 and J is TRBJ1-6; D unclear. The CDR3 has 15 residues. Trimming shortened V by 0 bases and J by 7 bases, and 11 bases separated the two germline ends. Germline values: CDR1 SGHRS, CDR2 YFSETQ. The CDR3 DNA sequence: TGCGCCAGCAGCTTGGTCGGGGTAGGGAATTCACCCCTCCACTTT. This gives the protein CASSLVGVGNSPLHF.

This chain uses TRBV7-2 with TRBJ2-5, with 8 bases lining up with TRBD2. The V segment lost 6 bases and the J segment 10 bases; nucleotides outside the gene matches: 13. CDR1 and CDR2 (germline): SGHTA, FQGNSA. CDR3 length: 14 amino acids. The CDR3, as DNA: TGTGCCAGCAGAACGCCTACCCTCGGGGGGGTCCAGTACTTC. This gives the protein CASRTPTLGGVQYF.

This clonotype was counted only a few times. The rearrangement uses TRBV6-5 and TRBJ2-3, with 7 bases that match TRBD1. The germline CDR1 and CDR2 sequences are MNHEY and SVGAGI. This CDR3 region has 17 residues. Trimming took 6 bases from V and 0 from J; bases not matched to a gene: 12. Written as DNA, the CDR3 is TGTGCCAGCAGCTATACTCGGGACAGTCCTAGCACAGATACGCAGTATTTT. It is translated as CASSYTRDSPSTDTQYF.

The rearrangement links TRBV6-5 to TRBJ2-7; 9 bases map to TRBD2. There are 14 residues in the CDR3. Germline V lookup: CDR1 MNHEY, CDR2 SVGAGI. The junction had 6 bases not matched to a gene; V was cut back by 6 bases and J by 3 bases. CDR3 sequence: CASSLSRGGYEQYF. DNA of the CDR3: TGTGCCAGCAGCCTCTCGCGGGGGGGCTACGAGCAGTACTTC.

There are a few counts of this clonotype. The chain links TRBV7-2 to TRBJ2-7; 11 nucleotides match TRBD1. In germline, CDR1 is SGHTA, CDR2 FQGNSA. J was trimmed by 3 bases and V by 2 bases; bases with no gene match: 3. The CDR3 totals 15 residues. The CDR3 DNA reads as TGTGCCAGCAGCTTATCCGGGACAGGGGGCTACGAGCAGTACTTC. Translated, it gives CASSLSGTGGYEQYF.

V usage is TRBV27 and J usage is TRBJ1-1, with D unresolved. Trimming cost V 2 bases and J 11 bases, with 12 bases left between them. CDR3 size: 12 residues. CDR1 MNHEY and CDR2 SMNVEV come from the germline V gene (reference sequence). The CDR3 spells CASSLRGDGAFF. The CDR3 DNA reads TGTGCCAGCAGTTTACGTGGAGATGGGGCTTTCTTT.

This clonotype was counted a few times. The CDR3 nucleotides read TGTGCCAGCAGCGTCGGGGGGCCAAGCACAGATACGCAGTATTTT. Its protein product is CASSVGGPSTDTQYF. The chain joins TRBV9 to TRBJ2-3, with a possible D match to TRBD2 (7 bases). The ends were cut back, 2 bases at V and 0 bases at J, with 10 bases in the middle. This CDR3 has 15 amino acids. The germline V gene encodes CDR1 SGDLS and CDR2 YYNGEE.

The gene calls are TRBV15 and TRBJ2-1; D gene uncertain. Germline V CDR1 and CDR2: LNHNV, YYDKDF (reference sequence). The CDR3 has 16 amino acids. V was shortened by 0 bases and J by 1 base, with 10 bases between the two germline ends. As DNA, the CDR3 is TGTGCCACCAGCAGAGATCTGGACGGGTCCTACAATGAGCAGTTCTTC. It specifies CATSRDLDGSYNEQFF.

The genes are TRBV5-1 and TRBJ2-5; 8 nucleotides agree with TRBD2. The CDR3 runs 17 residues. Germline V gives CDR1 SGHRS, CDR2 YFSETQ. Trimming cost V 0 bases and J 2 bases; bases outside gene matches: 9. The CDR3 DNA reads TGCGCCAGCAGCTTGGGAATCGGGGGGGCCCGACAAGAGACCCAGTACTTC. This codes for CASSLGIGGARQETQYF.

The rearrangement joins TRBV11-2 to TRBJ1-2; 7 bases line up with TRBD1. With V trimmed by 3 bases and J by 8 bases, 6 bases remained unmatched. Germline CDR1 is SGHAT and CDR2 is FQNNGV. The CDR3 has 13 amino acids. The CDR3 DNA follows: TGTGCCAGCAGCTTCACAGGGGCATGGGGCTACACCTTC. Residues: CASSFTGAWGYTF.

This rearrangement joins TRBV11-1 to TRBJ2-7, with 8 bases lining up with TRBD1. CDR3 length: 15 amino acids. Germline-derived CDR1 and CDR2 are SGHAT and FQDESV (reference sequence). J gave up 3 bases and V 1 base, and 5 bases lay outside the gene matches. In DNA form, the CDR3 reads TGTGCCAGCAGCTTAGTCCAGGGGGCTGACTACGAGCAGTACTTC. As protein: CASSLVQGADYEQYF.

This chain uses TRBV6-6 with TRBJ1-2; D uncertain. CDR3 length: 17 amino acids. Germline V gives CDR1 MNHNY, CDR2 SVGAGI (reference sequence). The V end was cut by 5 bases, the J end by 2 bases, with 21 bases between. The CDR3 loop is CASSHDTRSLFNYGYTF. The CDR3 DNA reads TGTGCCAGCAGTCACGACACCCGGTCCCTATTCAACTATGGCTACACCTTC.

Ten or more counts support this clonotype. The gene calls are TRBV20-1 and TRBJ1-4; D gene unclear. Trimming took 8 bases from V and 2 from J, leaving 12 bases between them. This CDR3 region has 13 residues. Germline V gene data show CDR1 as DFQATT and CDR2 as SNEGSKA (reference sequence). CDR3 in DNA: TGCAGTCTGGACCGCCAGACTAATGAAAAACTGTTTTTT. Protein sequence: CSLDRQTNEKLFF.